This T cell receptor (beta chain) appears in the sequencing data of a study of PD-1 blockade in classical Hodgkin lymphoma. Study findings and constraints: Before treatment, TCR diversity in newly diagnosed patients was reportedly lower than in healthy donors. Those achieving complete response showed baseline diversity like newly diagnosed patients. Repertoires differed for reasons still undefined, possibly disease activity or prior therapy. The CD4+ diversity rise by C4D1 was clearest in complete responders.

Of note for this clone: Its specificity is not known.

Each patient relapsed following autologous stem cell transplantation, and prior brentuximab vedotin exposure differed. Sequencing was performed with immunoSEQ multiplex PCR; in TCRdb, only in-frame clones are kept and a portion is missing. Of 66,000 or so clones in the sample, over 70% were seen once. The CDR3 consists of 20 residues. Germline V gene data show CDR1 as ENHRY and CDR2 as SYGVKD. Germline trimming cut 3 bases from V and 5 bases from J; bases unmatched to any gene: 18. This chain joins TRBV10-3 and TRBJ2-2, with 10 bases matching TRBD2. This specimen was peripheral blood mononuclear cells (PBMCs), taken before the second cycle of nivolumab. This TCR came from a human donor with classical Hodgkin lymphoma. The CDR3 region is CAISDFRASGSARLTGELFF. DNA for the CDR3: TGTGCCATCAGTGATTTCCGCGCTAGCGGGAGTGCGAGGTTGACCGGGGAGCTGTTTTTT.